A single T cell receptor beta chain is shown here with its context. The antigen is undetermined. Clones were read by immunoSEQ multiplex PCR, and TCRdb kept only the in-frame ones, dropping some. Among fewer than 45,000 clones listed, roughly 80% were seen once. Time point indicated: week 23, last vaccination. In the vaccine, a single dose held 300 ug of the mutant IDH1 20-mer peptide, along with topical imiquimod. The sample comes from a study of a mutant IDH1 vaccine in newly diagnosed glioma. Overall study: Either 4-6 weeks after radiotherapy alone or alongside temozolomide, vaccination was begun. Treated patients were roughly 62% male, roughly 40% female, mean age around 40 years.

The CDR3 length is 12 residues. Trimming pared 8 bases from V and 5 bases from J, leaving 13 bases between. CDR1 and CDR2 from the germline V gene are MNHNY and SVGAGI (reference sequence). Study-level points and caveats: Immune responses induced by the vaccine were seen in around 93% of patients, spanning multiple MHC alleles.

The origin of this receptor is a man in his fifties with glioma. The specimen was PBMCs, collected from a glioma patient whose treatment included an IDH1 peptide vaccine. This chain joins TRBV6-6 and TRBJ2-7, with D perhaps TRBD2 (6 bases). For the CDR3, the DNA is TGTGCCAGCTCTCCCGGGGGACACGAGCAGTACTTC. It specifies CASSPGGHEQYF.